These 3 T cell receptor beta chains were all obtained from the same sample, sequenced in a study of cytomegalovirus exposure and HLA in healthy donors (dated by TCRdb to 2016 to 2017). Libraries were constructed by the immunoSEQ multiplex PCR assay. For the multiplex PCR, a mixture combining 60 forward primers for TCR Vbeta segments and 13 reverse primers for TCR Jbeta segments was used. Entries here come from immuneACCESS through TCRdb and include only in-frame sequences with V and J called. Some clones fail to appear in such tables; in the studies checked, an unresolved V gene covers under half of the shortfall, and the cause of the remainder is unknown. This sample lists approximately 110,000 clones; about two thirds were detected once. The ten top clones hold about 9% of the sample. Sequenced input: PBMCs. These receptor sequences come from a man aged 25 to 40 in good health and CMV-seropositive.

The genes are TRBV5-4 and TRBJ2-2; possible D gene TRBD1, 5 bases. Germline lookup yields CDR1 SGHNT and CDR2 YYREEE (reference sequence). V was clipped by 0 bases and J by 5 bases, with 5 bases between them. This CDR3 is 13 amino acids long. The chain's CDR3 is CASSLGQTGELFF. The CDR3 DNA sequence: TGTGCCAGCAGCTTGGGACAGACCGGGGAGCTGTTTTTT.

This clone was seen only a few times. The chain recombines TRBV25-1 with TRBJ2-1; D unclear. V lost 5 bases and J 2 bases, leaving 4 bases between the germline ends. This CDR3 has 12 residues. Per the germline V gene, CDR1 is MGHDK and CDR2 is SYGVNS. CDR3 nucleotides: TGTGCCAGCAGTCCTACCTACAATGAGCAGTTCTTC. It translates to CASSPTYNEQFF.

The V and J genes are TRBV2 and TRBJ1-4, with a possible D match to TRBD1 (6 bases). CDR3 size: 13 residues. Germline loops: CDR1 SNHLY, CDR2 FYNNEI. V gave up 11 bases and J gave up 4 bases, with 14 bases separating them. This CDR3 is CASRTADNEKLFF. CDR3 bases: TGTGCCTCACGGACAGCCGATAATGAAAAACTGTTTTTT.